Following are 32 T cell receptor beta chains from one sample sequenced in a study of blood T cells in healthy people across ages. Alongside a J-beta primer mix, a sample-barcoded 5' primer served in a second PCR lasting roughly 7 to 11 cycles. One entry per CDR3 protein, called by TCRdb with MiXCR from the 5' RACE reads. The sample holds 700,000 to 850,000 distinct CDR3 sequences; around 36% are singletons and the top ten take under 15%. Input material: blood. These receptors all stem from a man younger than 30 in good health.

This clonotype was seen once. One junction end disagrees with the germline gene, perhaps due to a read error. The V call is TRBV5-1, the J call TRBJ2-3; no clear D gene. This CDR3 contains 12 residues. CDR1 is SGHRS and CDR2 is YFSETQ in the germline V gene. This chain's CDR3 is CASILTTDTQYF. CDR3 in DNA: TGCGCCAGCATCTTGACAACGGATACGCAGTATTTT.

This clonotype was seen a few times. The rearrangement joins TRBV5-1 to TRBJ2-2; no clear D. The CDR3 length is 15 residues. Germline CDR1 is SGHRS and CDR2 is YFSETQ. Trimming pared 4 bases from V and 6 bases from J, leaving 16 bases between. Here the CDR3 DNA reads TGCGCCAGCAGCCATGAACCCGCAAGGCCCGGGGAGCTGTTTTTT. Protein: CASSHEPARPGELFF.

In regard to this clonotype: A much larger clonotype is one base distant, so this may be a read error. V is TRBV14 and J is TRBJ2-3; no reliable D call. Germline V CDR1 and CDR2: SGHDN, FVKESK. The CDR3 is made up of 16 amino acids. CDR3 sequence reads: CASNQEDATSTDTQYF. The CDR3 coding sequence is TGTGCCAGCAACCAAGAGGACGCAACTAGCACAGATACGCAGTATTTT.

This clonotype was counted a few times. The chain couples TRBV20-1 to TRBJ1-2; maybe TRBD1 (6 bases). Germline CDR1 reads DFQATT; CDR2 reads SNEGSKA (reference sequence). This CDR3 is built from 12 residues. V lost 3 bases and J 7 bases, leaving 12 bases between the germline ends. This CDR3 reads CSASDRLIGYTF. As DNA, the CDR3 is TGCAGTGCTAGTGACAGGTTAATTGGCTACACCTTC.

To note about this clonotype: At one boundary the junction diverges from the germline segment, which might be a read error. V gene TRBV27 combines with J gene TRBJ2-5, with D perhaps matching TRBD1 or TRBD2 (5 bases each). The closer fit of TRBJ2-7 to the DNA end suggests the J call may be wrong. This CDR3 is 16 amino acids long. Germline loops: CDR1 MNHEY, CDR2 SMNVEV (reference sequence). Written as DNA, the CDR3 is TGTGCCAACAGTGGATTTGGGGGTTGGGGAGTATACGAGCAGTACTTC. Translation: CANSGFGGWGVYEQYF.

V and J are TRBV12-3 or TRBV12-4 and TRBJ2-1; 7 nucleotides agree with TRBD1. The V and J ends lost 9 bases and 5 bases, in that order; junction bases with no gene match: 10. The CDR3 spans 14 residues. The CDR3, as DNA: TGTGCCAGTACTACCACAGGGGCGGACAATGAGCAGTTCTTC. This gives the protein CASTTTGADNEQFF.

The CDR3 is CAISDPPEGGTEAFF. In DNA, the CDR3 is TGTGCCATCAGTGACCCCCCGGAGGGGGGAACTGAAGCTTTCTTT. The genes are TRBV10-3 and TRBJ1-1, with D perhaps TRBD1 (6 bases). The CDR3 runs to 15 residues. Germline V CDR1 and CDR2: ENHRY, SYGVKD. V dropped 3 bases and J dropped 5 bases, with 16 bases sitting between them.

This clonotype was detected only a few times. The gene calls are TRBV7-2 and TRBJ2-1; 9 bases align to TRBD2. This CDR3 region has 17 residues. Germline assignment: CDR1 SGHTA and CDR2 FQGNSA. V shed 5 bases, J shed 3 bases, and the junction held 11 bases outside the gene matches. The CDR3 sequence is CASSPSAGSGGYNEQFF. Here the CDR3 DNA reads TGTGCCAGCAGCCCCTCGGCGGGTAGCGGGGGCTACAATGAGCAGTTCTTC.

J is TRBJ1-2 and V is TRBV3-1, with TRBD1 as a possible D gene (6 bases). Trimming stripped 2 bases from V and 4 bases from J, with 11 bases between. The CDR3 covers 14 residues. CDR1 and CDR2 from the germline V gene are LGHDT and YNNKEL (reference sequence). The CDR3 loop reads CASSQSGRGYGYTF. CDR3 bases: TGTGCCAGCAGCCAATCGGGCAGGGGCTATGGCTACACCTTC.

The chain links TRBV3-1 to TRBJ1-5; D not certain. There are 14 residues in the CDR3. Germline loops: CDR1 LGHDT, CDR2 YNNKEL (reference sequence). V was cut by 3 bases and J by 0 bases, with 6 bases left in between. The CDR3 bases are TGTGCCAGCAGCCACAGTAATAGCAATCAGCCCCAGCATTTT. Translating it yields CASSHSNSNQPQHF.

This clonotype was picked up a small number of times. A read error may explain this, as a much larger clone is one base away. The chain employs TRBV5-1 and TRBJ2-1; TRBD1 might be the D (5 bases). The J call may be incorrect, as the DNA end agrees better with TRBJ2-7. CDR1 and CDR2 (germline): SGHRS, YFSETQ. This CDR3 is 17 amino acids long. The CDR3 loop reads CASSLGTQGYSYNEQYF. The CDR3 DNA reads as TGCGCCAGCAGCTTGGGAACCCAGGGCTACTCCTACAATGAGCAGTACTTC.

Here the CDR3 reads CASSLGFGCSTDTQYF. The CDR3 bases are TGTGCCAGCAGCTTAGGCTTCGGGTGCAGCACAGATACGCAGTATTTT. The chain couples TRBV7-2 to TRBJ2-3; D not resolved. The germline CDR1 and CDR2 sequences are SGHTA and FQGNSA. The CDR3 length is 16 residues. Trimming removed 1 base at V and 0 bases at J, with 11 bases between.

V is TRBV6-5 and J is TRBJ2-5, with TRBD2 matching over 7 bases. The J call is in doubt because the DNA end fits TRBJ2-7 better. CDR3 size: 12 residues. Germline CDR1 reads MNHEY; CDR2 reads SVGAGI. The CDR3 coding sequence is TGTGCCAGCGGGGGGGGTATGAACGAGCAGTACTTC. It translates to CASGGGMNEQYF.

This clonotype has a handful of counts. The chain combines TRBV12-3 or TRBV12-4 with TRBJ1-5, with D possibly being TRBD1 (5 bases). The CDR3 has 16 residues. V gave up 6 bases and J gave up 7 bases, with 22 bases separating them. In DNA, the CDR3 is TGTGCCAGCAGCCCCGCTTATGGAGTTGGGGGACAGCCCCAGCATTTT. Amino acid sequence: CASSPAYGVGGQPQHF.

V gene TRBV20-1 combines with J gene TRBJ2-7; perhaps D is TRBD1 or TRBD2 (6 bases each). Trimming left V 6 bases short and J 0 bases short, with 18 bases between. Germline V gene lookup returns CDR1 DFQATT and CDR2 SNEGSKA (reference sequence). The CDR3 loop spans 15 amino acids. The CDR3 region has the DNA TGCAGTGCGGTGGGGGGCGGCATTTCCTCCTACGAGCAGTACTTC. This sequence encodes CSAVGGGISSYEQYF.

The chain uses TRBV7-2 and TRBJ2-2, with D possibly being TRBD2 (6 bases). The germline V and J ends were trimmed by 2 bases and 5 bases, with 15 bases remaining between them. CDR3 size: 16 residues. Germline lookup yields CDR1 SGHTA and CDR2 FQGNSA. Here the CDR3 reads CASSLWRAAETGELFF. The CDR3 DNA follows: TGTGCCAGCAGCTTATGGAGGGCCGCAGAAACCGGGGAGCTGTTTTTT.

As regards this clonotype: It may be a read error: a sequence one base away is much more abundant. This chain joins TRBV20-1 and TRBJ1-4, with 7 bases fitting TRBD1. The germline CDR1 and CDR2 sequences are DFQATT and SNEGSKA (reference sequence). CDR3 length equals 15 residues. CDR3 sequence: CGAIHPTGPNEKLFF. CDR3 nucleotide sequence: TGCGGTGCTATCCATCCGACAGGGCCTAATGAAAAACTGTTTTTT.

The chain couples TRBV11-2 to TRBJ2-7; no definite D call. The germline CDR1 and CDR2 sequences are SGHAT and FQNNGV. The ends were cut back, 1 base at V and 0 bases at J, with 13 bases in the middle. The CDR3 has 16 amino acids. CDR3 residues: CASSLGLMGSSYEQYF. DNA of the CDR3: TGTGCCAGCAGCTTAGGACTGATGGGAAGCTCCTACGAGCAGTACTTC.

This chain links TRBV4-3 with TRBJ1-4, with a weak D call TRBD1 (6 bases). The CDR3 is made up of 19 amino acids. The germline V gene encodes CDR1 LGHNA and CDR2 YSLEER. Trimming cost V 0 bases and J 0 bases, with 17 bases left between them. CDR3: CASSQDPPDRSATNEKLFF. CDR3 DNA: TGCGCCAGCAGCCAAGATCCCCCGGACAGATCTGCAACTAATGAAAAACTGTTTTTT.

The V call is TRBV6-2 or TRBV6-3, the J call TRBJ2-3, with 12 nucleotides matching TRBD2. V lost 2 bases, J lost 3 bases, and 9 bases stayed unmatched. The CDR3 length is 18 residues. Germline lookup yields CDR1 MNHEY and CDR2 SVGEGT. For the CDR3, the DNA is TGTGCCAGCAGTTACGATCCCGGACTAGCGGGGAAAACAGATACGCAGTATTTT. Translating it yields CASSYDPGLAGKTDTQYF.

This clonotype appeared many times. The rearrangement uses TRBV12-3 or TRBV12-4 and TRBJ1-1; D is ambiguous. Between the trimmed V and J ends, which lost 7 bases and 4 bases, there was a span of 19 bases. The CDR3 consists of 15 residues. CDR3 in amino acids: CASTATGFVATEAFF. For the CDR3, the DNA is TGTGCCAGCACCGCGACGGGTTTTGTTGCCACTGAAGCTTTCTTT.

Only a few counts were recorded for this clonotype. The CDR3, as DNA: TGCGCCAGCAGCTTGGAGGGGGGGCACGGTGAAGCTTTCTTT. This translates into CASSLEGGHGEAFF. The rearrangement links TRBV5-1 to TRBJ1-1, with D possibly TRBD1 on 6 matching bases. The germline CDR1 and CDR2 sequences are SGHRS and YFSETQ. V gave up 0 bases and J gave up 7 bases, with 13 bases separating them. The CDR3 is 14 residues long.

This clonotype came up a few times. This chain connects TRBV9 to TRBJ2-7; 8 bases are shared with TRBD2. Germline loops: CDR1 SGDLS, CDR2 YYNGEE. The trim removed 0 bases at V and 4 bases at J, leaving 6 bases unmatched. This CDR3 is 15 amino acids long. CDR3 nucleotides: TGTGCCAGCAGCGTAGATATAGCGGGGCTGTACGAGCAGTACTTC. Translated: CASSVDIAGLYEQYF.

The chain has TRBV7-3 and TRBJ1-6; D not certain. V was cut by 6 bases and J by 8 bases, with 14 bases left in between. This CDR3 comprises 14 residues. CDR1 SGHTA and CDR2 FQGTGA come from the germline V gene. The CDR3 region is CASRSRVADSPLHF. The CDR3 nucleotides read TGTGCCAGCAGGTCCCGAGTGGCAGATTCACCCCTCCACTTT.

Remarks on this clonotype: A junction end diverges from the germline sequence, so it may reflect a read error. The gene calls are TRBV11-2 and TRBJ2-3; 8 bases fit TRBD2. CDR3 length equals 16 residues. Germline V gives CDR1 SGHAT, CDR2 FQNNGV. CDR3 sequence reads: CAGSKTGTSHVDTQYF. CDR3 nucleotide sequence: TGTGCCGGCAGCAAGACCGGGACTAGTCATGTGGATACGCAGTATTTT.

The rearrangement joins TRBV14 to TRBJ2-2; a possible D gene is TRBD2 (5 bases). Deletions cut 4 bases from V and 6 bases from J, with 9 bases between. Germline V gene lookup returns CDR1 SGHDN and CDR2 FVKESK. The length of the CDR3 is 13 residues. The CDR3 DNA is TGTGCCAGCAGCCTAGCGTCGCCCGGGGAGCTGTTTTTT. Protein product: CASSLASPGELFF.

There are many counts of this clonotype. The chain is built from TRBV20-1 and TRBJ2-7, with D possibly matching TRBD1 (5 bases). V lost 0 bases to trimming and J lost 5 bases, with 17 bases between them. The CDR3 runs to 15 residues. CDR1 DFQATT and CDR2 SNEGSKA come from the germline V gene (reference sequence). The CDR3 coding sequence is TGCAGTGCTAGAGATGGGGCAGCCGCCCCCGACGAGCAGTACTTC. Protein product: CSARDGAAAPDEQYF.

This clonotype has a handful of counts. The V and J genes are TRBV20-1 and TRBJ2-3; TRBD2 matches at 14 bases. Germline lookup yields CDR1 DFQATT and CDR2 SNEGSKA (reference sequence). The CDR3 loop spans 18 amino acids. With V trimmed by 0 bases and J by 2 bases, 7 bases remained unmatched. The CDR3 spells CSARDPGLAGATTDTQYF. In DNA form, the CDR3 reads TGCAGTGCTAGAGATCCGGGACTAGCGGGGGCAACCACAGATACGCAGTATTTT.

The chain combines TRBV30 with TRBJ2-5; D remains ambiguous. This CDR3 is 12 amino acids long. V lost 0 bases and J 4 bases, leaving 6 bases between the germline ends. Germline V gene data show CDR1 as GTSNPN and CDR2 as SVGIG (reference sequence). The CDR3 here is CAWSVAGETQYF. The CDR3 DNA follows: TGTGCCTGGAGTGTTGCCGGAGAGACCCAGTACTTC.

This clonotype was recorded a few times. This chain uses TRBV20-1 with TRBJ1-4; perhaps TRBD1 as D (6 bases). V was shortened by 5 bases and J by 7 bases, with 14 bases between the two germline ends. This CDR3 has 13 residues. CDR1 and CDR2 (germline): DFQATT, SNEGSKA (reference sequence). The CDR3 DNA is TGCAGTGCTCGCGACAGGTTAGGTGAAAAACTGTTTTTT. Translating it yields CSARDRLGEKLFF.

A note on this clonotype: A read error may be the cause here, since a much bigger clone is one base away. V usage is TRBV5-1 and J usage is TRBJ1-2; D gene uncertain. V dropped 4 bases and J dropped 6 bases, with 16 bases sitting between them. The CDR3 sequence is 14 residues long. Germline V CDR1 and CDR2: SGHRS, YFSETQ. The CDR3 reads CASSLTPTSDGYTF. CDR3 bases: TGCGCCAGCAGCCTCACACCCACTTCGGATGGCTACACCTTC.

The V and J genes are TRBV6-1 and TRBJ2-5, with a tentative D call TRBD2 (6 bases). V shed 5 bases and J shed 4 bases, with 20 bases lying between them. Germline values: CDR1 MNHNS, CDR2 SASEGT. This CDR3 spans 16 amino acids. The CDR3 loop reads CASSTTRLGVGETQYF. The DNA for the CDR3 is TGTGCCAGCAGTACAACTAGACTAGGGGTAGGAGAGACCCAGTACTTC.